The T cell receptor (beta chain) described here comes from a study of blood T cell repertoires in COVID-19. Study-level background: Sites in the United States, Italy and Spain provided acute and convalescent COVID-19 samples.

Method: immunoSEQ multiplex PCR; TCRdb's copy keeps in-frame clones and lacks some. The sample includes roughly 200,000 clones, almost 90% of them seen just once. Trimming took 6 bases from V and 0 from J, leaving 7 bases between them. This CDR3 comprises 13 residues. Germline values: CDR1 MNHEY, CDR2 SVGAGI. J is TRBJ2-3 and V is TRBV6-5; a weak D match, TRBD1 (5 bases). The TCR originated in a man aged 45-65 years with acute or convalescent COVID-19. Source material: peripheral blood. CDR3 DNA: TGTGCCAGCAGACAGGCTAGCACAGATACGCAGTATTTT. This gives the protein CASRQASTDTQYF.